A single sample gave rise to the 4 T cell receptor beta chains below, sequenced in a study of vaccination effects on CD4 cells after COVID-19. Their cognate antigens are unknown. The assay was immunoSEQ multiplex PCR, and TCRdb's table has in-frame clones only and misses some. In the table there are 30,000 to 40,000 clones, more than 75% of which are singletons. Subsequent to roughly 10 days of culture, CD4+ T cells were isolated. This material consisted of CD4+ T cells from PBMCs cultured without peptide, taken before COVID-19 vaccination. The receptors were sampled from a human donor who received a COVID-19 vaccine.

The chain is built from TRBV6-2 or TRBV6-3 and TRBJ2-1, with D perhaps assigned TRBD1 or TRBD2 (5 bases each). V was pared by 3 bases and J by 3 bases, with 18 bases between. The CDR3 is made up of 17 amino acids. The germline V gene encodes CDR1 MNHEY and CDR2 SVGEGT. Written as DNA, the CDR3 is TGTGCCAGCAGTTATCTGGTGAGTCGGGGCCGCTACAATGAGCAGTTCTTC. Its protein is CASSYLVSRGRYNEQFF.

The CDR3 is CAWSRGTDNTEAFF. The CDR3, as DNA: TGTGCCTGGAGTAGGGGGACAGACAACACTGAAGCTTTCTTT. J is TRBJ1-1 and V is TRBV30; TRBD1 aligns across 7 bases. Unmatched junction bases numbered 5, after V lost 2 bases and J lost 2 bases. The CDR3 loop spans 14 amino acids. Looked up from germline, CDR1 is GTSNPN and CDR2 is SVGIG (reference sequence).

The chain combines TRBV6-5 with TRBJ2-2; D is unresolved. In germline, CDR1 is MNHEY, CDR2 SVGAGI. With 9 bases removed from V and 0 bases from J, the gap between germline ends came to 14 bases. The CDR3 runs to 15 residues. This CDR3 is CASPKSTPNTGELFF. As DNA, the CDR3 is TGTGCCAGTCCCAAGAGTACCCCGAACACCGGGGAGCTGTTTTTT.

The chain recombines TRBV5-1 with TRBJ1-1; D is possibly TRBD1 (6 bases). The CDR3 contains 15 residues. CDR1 is SGHRS, CDR2 YFSETQ, per germline. V gave up 2 bases and J gave up 1 base, with 12 bases separating them. This chain's CDR3 is CASSFTGTQNTEAFF. The CDR3 bases are TGCGCCAGCAGCTTCACCGGGACACAGAACACTGAAGCTTTCTTT.